These 4 T cell receptor beta chains came from one sample sequenced in a study of blood T cell repertoires in COVID-19 (dated by TCRdb to about 2020). Library creation used the immunoSEQ multiplex PCR assay. Sourced from immuneACCESS, this table was stored by TCRdb with only in-frame sequences that have V and J called. A share of the clones is absent; for the studies checked, an unresolved V gene accounts for under half, and the remainder has no known explanation. The sample table lists 60,000 to 95,000 clones, 90% to 95% of them with a count of one. The leading ten clones occupy around 5.4% of the sample. Sequenced material: peripheral blood. The receptors derive from a human donor in a cohort sampled during active COVID-19.

The chain links TRBV14 to TRBJ1-2; 9 bases are a match to TRBD1. Germline CDR1 SGHDN, CDR2 FVKESK. This CDR3 spans 16 amino acids. The V and J ends lost 1 base and 10 bases, in that order; junction bases with no gene match: 13. DNA of the CDR3: TGTGCCAGCAGCCAAGGGAAGGGGCGGGACAGGGAGACCTACACCTTC. Translated, it gives CASSQGKGRDRETYTF.

This chain uses TRBV7-9 with TRBJ2-3; 9 positions match TRBD2. Germline V gives CDR1 SEHNR, CDR2 FQNEAQ (reference sequence). This CDR3 region has 16 residues. The trim removed 5 bases at V and 2 bases at J, leaving 8 bases unmatched. The CDR3 region is CASSPGVAGDTDTQYF. The DNA for the CDR3 is TGTGCCAGCAGCCCCGGGGTAGCGGGGGACACAGATACGCAGTATTTT.

The V gene is TRBV19, the J gene TRBJ2-2; 8 bases line up with TRBD2. The CDR3 length is 14 residues. Germline assignment: CDR1 LNHDA and CDR2 SQIVND (reference sequence). Unmatched junction bases numbered 2, after V lost 7 bases and J lost 1 base. The CDR3 DNA is TGTGCCAGTAAGCTAGCGGGGAACACCGGGGAGCTGTTTTTT. Protein sequence: CASKLAGNTGELFF.

This clone was seen a single time. The chain employs TRBV9 and TRBJ1-2, with unresolved D. Trimming left V 4 bases short and J 12 bases short, with 7 bases between. Germline lookup yields CDR1 SGDLS and CDR2 YYNGEE. The CDR3 is 9 amino acids. CDR3 residues: CASSPTNTF. The CDR3 coding sequence is TGTGCCAGCAGCCCTACGAACACCTTC.